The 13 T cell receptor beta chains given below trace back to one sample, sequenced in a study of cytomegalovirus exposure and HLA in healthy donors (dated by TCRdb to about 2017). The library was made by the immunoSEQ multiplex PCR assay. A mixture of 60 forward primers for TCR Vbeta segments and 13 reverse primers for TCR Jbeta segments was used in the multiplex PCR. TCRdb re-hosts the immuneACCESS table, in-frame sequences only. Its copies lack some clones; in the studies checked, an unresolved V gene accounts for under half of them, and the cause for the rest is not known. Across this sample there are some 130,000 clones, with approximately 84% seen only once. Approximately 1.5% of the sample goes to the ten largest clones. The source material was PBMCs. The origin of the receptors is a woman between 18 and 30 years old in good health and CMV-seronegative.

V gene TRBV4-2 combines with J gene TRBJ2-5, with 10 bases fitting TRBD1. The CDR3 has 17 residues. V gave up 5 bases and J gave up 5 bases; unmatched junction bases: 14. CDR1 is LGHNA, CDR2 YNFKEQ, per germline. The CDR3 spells CASSLGTGVPQSETQYF. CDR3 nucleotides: TGTGCCAGCAGCTTGGGGACAGGGGTCCCCCAGTCGGAGACCCAGTACTTC.

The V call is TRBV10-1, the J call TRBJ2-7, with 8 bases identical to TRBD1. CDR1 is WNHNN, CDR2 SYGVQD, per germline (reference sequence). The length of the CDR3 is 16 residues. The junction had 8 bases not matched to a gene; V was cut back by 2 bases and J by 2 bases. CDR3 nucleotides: TGCGCCAGCAGTGAGCTACGGGACAGGCCTCCCTACGAGCAGTACTTC. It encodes CASSELRDRPPYEQYF.

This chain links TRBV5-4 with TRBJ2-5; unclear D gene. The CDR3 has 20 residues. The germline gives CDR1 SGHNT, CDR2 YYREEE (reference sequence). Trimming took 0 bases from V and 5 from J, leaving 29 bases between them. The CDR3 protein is CASSLDPARRVRSERETQYF. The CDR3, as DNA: TGTGCCAGCAGCTTGGATCCAGCCCGAAGAGTAAGATCAGAGAGGGAGACCCAGTACTTC. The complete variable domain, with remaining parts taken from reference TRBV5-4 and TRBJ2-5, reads ETGVTQSPTHLIKTRGQQVTLRCSSQSGHNTVSWYQQALGQGPQFIFQYYREEENGRGNFPPRFSGLQFPNYSSELNVNALELDDSALYLCASSLDPARRVRSERETQYFGPGTRLLVL.

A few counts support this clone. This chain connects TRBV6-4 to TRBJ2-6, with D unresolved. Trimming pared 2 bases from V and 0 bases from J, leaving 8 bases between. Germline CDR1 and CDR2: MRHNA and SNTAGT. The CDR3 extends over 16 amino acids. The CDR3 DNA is TGTGCCAGCAGTGACGTTTCTAGCTCTGGGGCCAACGTCCTGACTTTC. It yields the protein CASSDVSSSGANVLTF.

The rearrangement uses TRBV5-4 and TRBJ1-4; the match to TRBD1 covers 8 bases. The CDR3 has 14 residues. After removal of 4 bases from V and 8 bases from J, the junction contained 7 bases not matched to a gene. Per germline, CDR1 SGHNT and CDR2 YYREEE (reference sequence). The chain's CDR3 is CASSKQGGNEKLFF. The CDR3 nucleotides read TGTGCCAGCAGCAAACAGGGGGGAAACGAAAAACTGTTTTTT.

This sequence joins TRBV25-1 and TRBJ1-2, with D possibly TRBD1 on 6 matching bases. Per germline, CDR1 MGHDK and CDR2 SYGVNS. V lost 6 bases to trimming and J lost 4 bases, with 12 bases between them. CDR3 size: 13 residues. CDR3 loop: CASSRDIGYGYTF. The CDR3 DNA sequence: TGTGCCAGCAGCCGGGACATTGGCTATGGCTACACCTTC.

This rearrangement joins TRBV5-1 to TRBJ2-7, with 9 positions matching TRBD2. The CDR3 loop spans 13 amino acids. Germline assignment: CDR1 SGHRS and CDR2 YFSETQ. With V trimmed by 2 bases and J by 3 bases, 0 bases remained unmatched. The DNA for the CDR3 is TGCGCCAGCAGCTTTAGCGGGAGCTACGAGCAGTACTTC. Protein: CASSFSGSYEQYF.

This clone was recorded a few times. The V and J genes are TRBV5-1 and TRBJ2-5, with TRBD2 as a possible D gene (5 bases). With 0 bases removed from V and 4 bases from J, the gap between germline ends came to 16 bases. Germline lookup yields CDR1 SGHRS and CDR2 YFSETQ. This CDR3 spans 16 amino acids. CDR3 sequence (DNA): TGCGCCAGCAGCTTGGGACCCGCGGCCGGGGTAGAGACCCAGTACTTC. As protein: CASSLGPAAGVETQYF.

CDR3 coding DNA: TGTGCCAGCTCACCCGGGAACAGGGGAAACTATGGCTACACCTTC. Its translation: CASSPGNRGNYGYTF. The gene calls are TRBV18 and TRBJ1-2, with 7 bases matching TRBD1. CDR3 length: 15 amino acids. V lost 3 bases and J lost 2; bases outside the gene matches: 6. Germline V gene data show CDR1 as KGHSH and CDR2 as LQKENI.

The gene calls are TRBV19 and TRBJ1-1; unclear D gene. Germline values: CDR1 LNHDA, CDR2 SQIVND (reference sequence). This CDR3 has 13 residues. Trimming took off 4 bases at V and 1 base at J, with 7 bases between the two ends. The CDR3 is CASSNTGNTEAFF. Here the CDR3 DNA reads TGTGCCAGTAGTAACACGGGGAACACTGAAGCTTTCTTT.

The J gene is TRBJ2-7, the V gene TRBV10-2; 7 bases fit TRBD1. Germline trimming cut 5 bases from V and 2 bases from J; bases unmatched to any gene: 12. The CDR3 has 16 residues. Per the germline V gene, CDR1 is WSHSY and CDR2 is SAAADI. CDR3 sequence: CASSIFLQGNTYEQYF. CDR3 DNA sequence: TGCGCCAGCAGTATCTTCTTACAGGGGAATACCTACGAGCAGTACTTC.

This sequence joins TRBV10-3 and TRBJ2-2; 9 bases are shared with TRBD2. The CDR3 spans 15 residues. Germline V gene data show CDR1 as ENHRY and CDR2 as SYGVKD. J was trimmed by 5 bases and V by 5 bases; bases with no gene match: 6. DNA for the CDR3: TGTGCCATCAGTTCCGAGCGGGAGGCTACCGGGGAGCTGTTTTTT. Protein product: CAISSEREATGELFF.

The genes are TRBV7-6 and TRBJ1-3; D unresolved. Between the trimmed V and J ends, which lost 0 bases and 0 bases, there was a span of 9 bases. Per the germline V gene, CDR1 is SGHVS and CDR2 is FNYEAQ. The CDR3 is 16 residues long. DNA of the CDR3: TGTGCCAGCAGCTTAGCGCGCAGCGTCTCTGGAAACACCATATATTTT. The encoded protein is CASSLARSVSGNTIYF.